This T cell receptor beta chain was recorded in a study of blood T cell repertoires in COVID-19. Turning to the study itself: Acute and convalescent COVID-19 specimens originated in the United States, Italy and Spain. The analysed material was cDNA or gDNA that came from T cells, B-cell-depleted T cells, or PBMCs.

Original data processing: Nucleated cell counts were estimated from reference gene primer amplification. Sequencing was performed with immunoSEQ multiplex PCR; in TCRdb, only in-frame clones are kept and a portion is missing. D and trimming were read from the DNA, whereas the V and J calls and clone size are those reported in that table. Of a few hundred thousand clones detected, around 84% appear once; the ten largest clones hold about 8.9%. With 4 bases clipped from V and 8 bases from J, the junction kept 9 bases outside the gene matches. CDR1 SGHNT and CDR2 YYREEE come from the germline V gene (reference sequence). The CDR3 consists of 15 residues.

The chain links TRBV5-4 to TRBJ2-1; TRBD2 matches 10 bases. The TCR comes from a man aged 50-59 years with active or convalescent COVID-19. The sequenced material came from peripheral blood. The CDR3 DNA is TGTGCCAGCAGCATCCCCACTAGCGGGAACTATGAGCAGTTCTTC. Residues: CASSIPTSGNYEQFF.